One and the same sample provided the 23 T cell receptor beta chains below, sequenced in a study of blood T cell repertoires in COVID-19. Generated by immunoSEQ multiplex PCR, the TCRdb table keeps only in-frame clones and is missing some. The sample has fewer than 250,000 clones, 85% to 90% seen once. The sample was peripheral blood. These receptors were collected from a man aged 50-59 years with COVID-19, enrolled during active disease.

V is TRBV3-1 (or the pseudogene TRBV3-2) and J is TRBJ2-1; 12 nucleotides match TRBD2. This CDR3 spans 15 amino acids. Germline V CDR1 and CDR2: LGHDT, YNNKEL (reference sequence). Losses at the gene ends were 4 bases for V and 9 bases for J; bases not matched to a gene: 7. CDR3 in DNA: TGTGCCAGCAGCCGCTCTAGCGGGGGGGCCCCTGAGCAGTTCTTC. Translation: CASSRSSGGAPEQFF.

For the CDR3, the DNA is TGCGCCAGCAGACCCCGGGACAGGGGACCCTACGAGCAGTACTTC. Protein product: CASRPRDRGPYEQYF. The genes are TRBV5-1 and TRBJ2-7; 10 nucleotides align to TRBD1. The V and J ends lost 5 bases and 2 bases, in that order; junction bases with no gene match: 7. Germline V lookup: CDR1 SGHRS, CDR2 YFSETQ. The CDR3 extends over 15 amino acids.

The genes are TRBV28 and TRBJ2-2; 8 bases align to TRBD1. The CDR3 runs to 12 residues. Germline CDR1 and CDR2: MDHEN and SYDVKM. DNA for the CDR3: TGTGGGACAGGGTGGAACACCGGGGAGCTGTTTTTT. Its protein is CGTGWNTGELFF. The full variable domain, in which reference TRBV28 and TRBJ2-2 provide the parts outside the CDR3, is DVKVTQSSRYLVKRTGEKVFLECVQDMDHENMFWYRQDPGLGLRLIYFSYDVKMKEKGDIPEGYSVSREKKERFSLILESASTNQTSMYLCGTGWNTGELFFGEGSRLTVL.

CDR3 protein: CASSPRETDTQYF. DNA for the CDR3: TGTGCCAGCTCACCACGAGAAACAGATACGCAGTATTTT. The rearrangement joins TRBV18 to TRBJ2-3; D is ambiguous. V was cut by 1 base and J by 3 bases, with 5 bases left in between. The CDR3 has 13 amino acids. Germline V gene sequence: CDR1 KGHSH, CDR2 LQKENI.

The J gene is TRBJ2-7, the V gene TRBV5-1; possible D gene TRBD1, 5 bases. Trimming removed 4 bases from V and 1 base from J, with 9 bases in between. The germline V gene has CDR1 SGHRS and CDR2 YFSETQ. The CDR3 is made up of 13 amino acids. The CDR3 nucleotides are TGCGCCAGCAGCATCAGGGATTCCTACGAGCAGTACTTC. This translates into CASSIRDSYEQYF.

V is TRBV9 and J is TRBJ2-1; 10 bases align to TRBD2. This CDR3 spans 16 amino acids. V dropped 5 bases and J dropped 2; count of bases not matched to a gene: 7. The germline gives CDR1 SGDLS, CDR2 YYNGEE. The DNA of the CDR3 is TGTGCCAGCAGTCTTAGCGGGGGGACCGCCTACAATGAGCAGTTCTTC. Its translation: CASSLSGGTAYNEQFF. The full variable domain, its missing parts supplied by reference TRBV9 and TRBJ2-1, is DSGVTQTPKHLITATGQRVTLRCSPRSGDLSVYWYQQSLDQGLQFLIQYYNGEERAKGNILERFSAQQFPDLHSELNLSSLELGDSALYFCASSLSGGTAYNEQFFGPGTRLTVL.

The CDR3 region has the DNA TGTGCCAGCAGTGAATGGACAGGGCATCAGCCCCAGCATTTT. Translating gives CASSEWTGHQPQHF. The V and J genes are TRBV6-1 and TRBJ1-5; TRBD1 matches 8 bases. Losses at the gene ends were 2 bases for V and 5 bases for J; bases not matched to a gene: 2. The CDR3 spans 14 residues. Germline V gives CDR1 MNHNS, CDR2 SASEGT.

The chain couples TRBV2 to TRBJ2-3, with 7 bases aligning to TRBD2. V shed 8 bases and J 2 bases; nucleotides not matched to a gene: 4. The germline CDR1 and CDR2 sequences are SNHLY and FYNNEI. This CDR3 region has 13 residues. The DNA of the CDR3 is TGTGCCAGCTTAGCGGGCATCACAGATACGCAGTATTTT. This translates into CASLAGITDTQYF.

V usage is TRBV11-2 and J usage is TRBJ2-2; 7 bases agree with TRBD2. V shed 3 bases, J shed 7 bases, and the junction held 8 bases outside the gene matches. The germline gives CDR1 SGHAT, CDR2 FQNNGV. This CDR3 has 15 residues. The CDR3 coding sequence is TGTGCCAGCAGCTTGGACATAGCGGGTCACGGGGAGCTGTTTTTT. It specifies CASSLDIAGHGELFF.

The CDR3 here is CASSDESPGQSSPLHF. CDR3 sequence (DNA): TGTGCCAGCAGCGATGAGTCCCCGGGACAGTCTTCACCCCTCCACTTT. The genes are TRBV9 and TRBJ1-6, with 7 bases matching TRBD1. Looked up from germline, CDR1 is SGDLS and CDR2 is YYNGEE. This CDR3 contains 16 residues. Trimming removed 3 bases from V and 9 bases from J; junction bases left unmatched: 12.

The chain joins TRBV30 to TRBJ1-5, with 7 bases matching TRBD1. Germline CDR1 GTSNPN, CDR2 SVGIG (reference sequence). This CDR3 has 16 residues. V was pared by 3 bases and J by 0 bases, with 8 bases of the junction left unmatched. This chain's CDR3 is CAWRESTGVSNQPQHF. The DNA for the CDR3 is TGTGCCTGGAGAGAATCTACAGGGGTTAGCAATCAGCCCCAGCATTTT. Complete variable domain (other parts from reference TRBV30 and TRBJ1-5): SQTIHQWPATLVQPVGSPLSLECTVEGTSNPNLYWYRQAAGRGLQLLFYSVGIGQISSEVPQNLSASRPQDRQFILSSKKLLLSDSGFYLCAWRESTGVSNQPQHFGDGTRLSIL.

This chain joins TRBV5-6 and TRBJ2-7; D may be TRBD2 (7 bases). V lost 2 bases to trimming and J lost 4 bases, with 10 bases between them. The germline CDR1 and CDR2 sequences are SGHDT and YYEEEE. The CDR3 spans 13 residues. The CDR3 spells CASSFRGGYEQYF. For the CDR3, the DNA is TGTGCCAGCAGCTTCAGGGGAGGGTACGAGCAGTACTTC.

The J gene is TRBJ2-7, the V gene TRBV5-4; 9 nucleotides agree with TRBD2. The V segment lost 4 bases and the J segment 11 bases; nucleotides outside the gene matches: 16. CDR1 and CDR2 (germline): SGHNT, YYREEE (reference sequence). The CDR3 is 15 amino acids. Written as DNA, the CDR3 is TGTGCCAGCAGCCGGGAGGGTCTAGCGGGAACTCTCGAGTACTTC. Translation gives CASSREGLAGTLEYF. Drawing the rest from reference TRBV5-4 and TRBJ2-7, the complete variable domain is ETGVTQSPTHLIKTRGQQVTLRCSSQSGHNTVSWYQQALGQGPQFIFQYYREEENGRGNFPPRFSGLQFPNYSSELNVNALELDDSALYLCASSREGLAGTLEYFGPGTRLTVT.

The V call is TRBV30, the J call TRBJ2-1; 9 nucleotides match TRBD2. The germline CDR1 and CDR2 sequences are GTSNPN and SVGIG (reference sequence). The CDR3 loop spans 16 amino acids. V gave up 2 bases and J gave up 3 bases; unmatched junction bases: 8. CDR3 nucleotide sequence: TGTGCCTGGAGTAAAACGACTAGCGGATTCTACAATGAGCAGTTCTTC. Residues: CAWSKTTSGFYNEQFF.

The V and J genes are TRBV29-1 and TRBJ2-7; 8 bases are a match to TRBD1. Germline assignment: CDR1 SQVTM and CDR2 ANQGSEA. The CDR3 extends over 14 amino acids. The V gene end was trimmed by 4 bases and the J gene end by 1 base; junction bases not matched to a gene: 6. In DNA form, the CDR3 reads TGCAGCGTTGGACCCCGACAGGGGTCCTACGAGCAGTACTTC. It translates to CSVGPRQGSYEQYF.

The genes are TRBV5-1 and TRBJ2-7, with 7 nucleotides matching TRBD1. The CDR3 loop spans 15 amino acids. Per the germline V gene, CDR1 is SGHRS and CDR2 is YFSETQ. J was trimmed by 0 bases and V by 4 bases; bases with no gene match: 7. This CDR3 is CASSMGQLLSYEQYF. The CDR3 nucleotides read TGCGCCAGCAGCATGGGACAGCTCCTCTCCTACGAGCAGTACTTC.

CDR3 sequence reads: CASSYSMGAEPYEQYF. The CDR3 region has the DNA TGTGCCAGCAGTTACTCGATGGGGGCAGAGCCCTACGAGCAGTACTTC. This rearrangement joins TRBV6-5 to TRBJ2-7; tentatively, D is TRBD1 (6 bases). Deletions cut 0 bases from V and 2 bases from J, with 14 bases between. The CDR3 is 16 residues long. The germline V gene has CDR1 MNHEY and CDR2 SVGAGI.

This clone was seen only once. CDR3 bases: TGCGCCAGCAGCTATGACAGGGTAAATTCACCCCTCCACTTT. It yields the protein CASSYDRVNSPLHF. The V gene is TRBV5-1, the J gene TRBJ1-6; TRBD1 matches at 7 bases. The CDR3 has 14 amino acids. After removal of 3 bases from V and 7 bases from J, the junction contained 4 bases not matched to a gene. Germline CDR1 SGHRS, CDR2 YFSETQ. Full variable domain (outside the CDR3, taken from reference TRBV5-1 and TRBJ1-6): KAGVTQTPRYLIKTRGQQVTLSCSPISGHRSVSWYQQTPGQGLQFLFEYFSETQRNKGNFPGRFSGRQFSNSRSEMNVSTLELGDSALYLCASSYDRVNSPLHFGNGTRLTVT.

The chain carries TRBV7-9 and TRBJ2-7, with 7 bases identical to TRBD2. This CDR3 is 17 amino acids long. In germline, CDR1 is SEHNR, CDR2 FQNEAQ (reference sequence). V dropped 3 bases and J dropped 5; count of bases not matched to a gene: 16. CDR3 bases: TGTGCCAGCAGCTTGGGCCCCGGGGGAGCGGGACCTAACGAGCAGTACTTC. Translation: CASSLGPGGAGPNEQYF.

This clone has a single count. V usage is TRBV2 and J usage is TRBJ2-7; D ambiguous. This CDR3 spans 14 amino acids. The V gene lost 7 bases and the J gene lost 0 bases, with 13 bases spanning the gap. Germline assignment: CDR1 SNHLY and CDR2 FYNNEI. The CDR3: CASNVGLLSYEQYF. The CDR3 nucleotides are TGTGCCAGCAATGTCGGTCTCCTCTCCTACGAGCAGTACTTC.

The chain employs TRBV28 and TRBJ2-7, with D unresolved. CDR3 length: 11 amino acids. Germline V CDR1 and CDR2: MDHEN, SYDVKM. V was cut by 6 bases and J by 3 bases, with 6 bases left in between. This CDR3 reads CASSSFYEQYF. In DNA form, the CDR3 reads TGTGCCAGCAGCTCCTTCTACGAGCAGTACTTC.

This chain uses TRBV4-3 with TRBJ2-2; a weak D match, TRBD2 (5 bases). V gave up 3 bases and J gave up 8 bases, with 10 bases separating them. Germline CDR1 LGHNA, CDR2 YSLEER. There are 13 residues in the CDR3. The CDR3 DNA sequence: TGCGCCAGCAGCCATCTGTCGGGGGGGGAGCTGTTTTTT. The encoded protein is CASSHLSGGELFF.

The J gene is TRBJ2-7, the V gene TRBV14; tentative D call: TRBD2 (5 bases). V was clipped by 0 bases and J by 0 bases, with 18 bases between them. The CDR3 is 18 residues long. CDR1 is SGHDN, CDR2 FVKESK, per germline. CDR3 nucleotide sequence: TGTGCCAGCAGCCAAGATCCTCCGGGCGGGTTATACTCCTACGAGCAGTACTTC. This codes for CASSQDPPGGLYSYEQYF.